The 27 T cell receptor beta chains below were found in one sample sequenced in a study of T-cell memory formation after mild COVID-19 (dated by TCRdb to the early 2020s). Library method: 5' RACE. Sequencing took place on an Illumina NovaSeq 6000. TCRdb reprocessed the public reads (quality trimming at Q25 with fastp, clone calling with MiXCR) and kept in-frame beta chains. Each entry is one CDR3 protein sequence, shown with its most common DNA and genes. The sample records about 390,000 distinct CDR3 sequences, more than 15% of which are singletons. About a fifth of the sample lies in the top ten. Sample: PBMCs or a T cell subset sorted from them (not recorded which). Source of these receptors: a man aged 18 to 35 who had mild COVID-19 (a few samples of this study predate the infection). The sample titles of this study are shuffled in the database, so cell type and time point are left out; the donor was told from shared clones.

This clonotype was found a few times. This chain connects TRBV5-1 to TRBJ2-1; 9 bases agree with TRBD2. Germline lookup yields CDR1 SGHRS and CDR2 YFSETQ. The CDR3 runs to 17 residues. Unmatched junction bases numbered 13, after V lost 4 bases and J lost 5 bases. CDR3 protein: CASSARLAATLDNEQFF. The CDR3 coding sequence is TGCGCCAGCAGCGCCCGACTAGCGGCCACCCTAGACAATGAGCAGTTCTTC.

V usage is TRBV7-9 and J usage is TRBJ1-4; no definite D call. CDR3 size: 11 residues. Germline V gives CDR1 SEHNR, CDR2 FQNEAQ (reference sequence). With 8 bases removed from V and 8 bases from J, the gap between germline ends came to 9 bases. CDR3 residues: CASGMAEKLFF. The CDR3 DNA reads TGTGCCAGCGGTATGGCCGAAAAACTGTTTTTT.

V is TRBV20-1 and J is TRBJ2-1, with TRBD2 as a possible D gene (6 bases). Between the trimmed V and J ends, which lost 4 bases and 7 bases, there was a span of 8 bases. The CDR3 contains 11 residues. The germline V gene has CDR1 DFQATT and CDR2 SNEGSKA (reference sequence). In DNA, the CDR3 is TGCAGTGCTATTCGGGGGAATGAGCAGTTCTTC. It specifies CSAIRGNEQFF.

The chain has TRBV21-1 and TRBJ1-3. TRBV21-1 is designated a pseudogene. CDR3 length: 15 residues. CDR3 sequence (DNA): TGTGCCAGCAGCAGCAAGAGGGTGGTCGGAAACACCATATATTTT. This translates into CASSSKRVVGNTIYF.

The chain uses TRBV7-6 and TRBJ1-2, with TRBD1 as a possible D gene (5 bases). From germline, CDR1 is SGHVS and CDR2 FNYEAQ. This CDR3 has 16 amino acids. V gave up 1 base and J gave up 4 bases, with 16 bases separating them. DNA of the CDR3: TGTGCCAGCAGCTTAGGCAGGGAACGTGGCGGCTATGGCTACACCTTC. Translating it yields CASSLGRERGGYGYTF.

V usage is TRBV7-2 and J usage is TRBJ2-7, with D perhaps matching TRBD2 (6 bases). Germline-derived CDR1 and CDR2 are SGHTA and FQGNSA. This CDR3 spans 15 amino acids. The ends were cut back, 5 bases at V and 0 bases at J, with 14 bases in the middle. The CDR3 nucleotides are TGTGCCAGCAGCCCAATAGCGGAGAGCTCCTACGAGCAGTACTTC. Encoded protein: CASSPIAESSYEQYF.

The chain couples TRBV5-6 to TRBJ2-7; 8 bases are a match to TRBD1. There are 13 residues in the CDR3. Germline V lookup: CDR1 SGHDT, CDR2 YYEEEE. The V segment lost 4 bases and the J segment 7 bases; nucleotides outside the gene matches: 7. The CDR3 DNA sequence: TGTGCCAGCAGCGGTGGCAGGGGGCGTGAGCAGTACTTC. Its protein is CASSGGRGREQYF. Full variable domain (remainder filled in from reference TRBV5-6 and TRBJ2-7): DAGVTQSPTHLIKTRGQQVTLRCSPKSGHDTVSWYQQALGQGPQFIFQYYEEEERQRGNFPDRFSGHQFPNYSSELNVNALLLGDSALYLCASSGGRGREQYFGPGTRLTVT.

CDR3 protein: CASTRRQDSYEQYF. The CDR3 coding sequence is TGTGCCAGCACCCGCCGACAGGACTCCTACGAGCAGTACTTC. The gene calls are TRBV5-5 and TRBJ2-7, with D possibly matching TRBD1 (6 bases). V lost 6 bases and J 0 bases, leaving 13 bases between the germline ends. Germline-derived CDR1 and CDR2 are SGHKS and YYEKEE (reference sequence). This CDR3 spans 14 amino acids.

The chain employs TRBV21-1 and TRBJ1-5; no check of the table's D call, TRBD1, against the DNA was made. TRBV21-1 represents a pseudogene. The CDR3 totals 15 residues. DNA for the CDR3: TGTGCCAGCAGCAAAGCCGAACAGGGGTCCCAGCCCCAGCATTTT. Encoded protein: CASSKAEQGSQPQHF.

This clonotype was observed a few times. This chain joins TRBV6-4 and TRBJ2-1; D might be TRBD2 (6 bases). V lost 0 bases to trimming and J lost 6 bases, with 15 bases between them. This CDR3 contains 16 residues. CDR1 is MRHNA and CDR2 is SNTAGT in the germline V gene. CDR3 coding DNA: TGTGCCAGCAGTGACTCGAATGGCGGGGAGCTCAATGAGCAGTTCTTC. Protein product: CASSDSNGGELNEQFF.

This clonotype has a handful of counts. The gene calls are TRBV6-5 and TRBJ2-2; D is unclear. Between the trimmed V and J ends, which lost 4 bases and 5 bases, there was a span of 11 bases. Germline V gene data show CDR1 as MNHEY and CDR2 as SVGAGI. The CDR3 has 14 residues. The CDR3 DNA reads TGTGCCAGCAGTTCACAGCAGGCAACCGGGGAGCTGTTTTTT. Translated, it gives CASSSQQATGELFF.

This clonotype was counted a few times. The J gene is TRBJ2-3, the V gene TRBV9; 9 nucleotides match TRBD2. CDR3 size: 16 residues. CDR1 is SGDLS and CDR2 is YYNGEE in the germline V gene. The trim removed 4 bases at V and 5 bases at J, leaving 11 bases unmatched. In DNA, the CDR3 is TGTGCCAGCAGCCCCCAGGCGGGGGGGCCTGGAGATACGCAGTATTTT. Protein sequence: CASSPQAGGPGDTQYF. The whole variable domain, filled in from reference TRBV9 and TRBJ2-3, reads DSGVTQTPKHLITATGQRVTLRCSPRSGDLSVYWYQQSLDQGLQFLIQYYNGEERAKGNILERFSAQQFPDLHSELNLSSLELGDSALYFCASSPQAGGPGDTQYFGPGTRLTVL.

This clonotype was seen only a few times. This chain uses TRBV7-9 with TRBJ1-2, with D possibly TRBD1 on 6 matching bases. Trimming took off 7 bases at V and 4 bases at J, with 19 bases between the two ends. The germline gives CDR1 SEHNR, CDR2 FQNEAQ (reference sequence). The CDR3 is 15 residues long. CDR3 sequence reads: CASTKGEGLSYGYTF. The CDR3 DNA reads TGTGCCAGCACCAAGGGGGAAGGACTGAGCTATGGCTACACCTTC. Looking up the rest from reference TRBV7-9 and TRBJ1-2 gives the full variable domain: DTGVSQNPRHKITKRGQNVTFRCDPISEHNRLYWYRQTLGQGPEFLTYFQNEAQLEKSRLLSDRFSAERPKGSFSTLEIQRTEQGDSAMYLCASTKGEGLSYGYTFGSGTRLTVV.

V gene TRBV7-9 combines with J gene TRBJ1-1; 7 bases map to TRBD1. V lost 7 bases, J lost 1 base, and 3 bases stayed unmatched. The CDR3 contains 13 residues. CDR1 SEHNR and CDR2 FQNEAQ come from the germline V gene (reference sequence). As DNA, the CDR3 is TGTGCCAGCATGGGACAGCCGAACACTGAAGCTTTCTTT. Translating gives CASMGQPNTEAFF.

This chain joins TRBV29-1 and TRBJ2-3; D remains ambiguous. V lost 4 bases and J lost 2, with 10 bases in between. Germline CDR1 SQVTM, CDR2 ANQGSEA. The CDR3 is 13 amino acids. In nucleotides, the CDR3 is TGCAGCGTTGGTGCGCCCCCCACAGATACGCAGTATTTT. Encoded protein: CSVGAPPTDTQYF.

The chain carries TRBV5-4 and TRBJ2-2; D possibly corresponds to TRBD2 (5 bases). Trimming shortened V by 5 bases and J by 2 bases, and 16 bases separated the two germline ends. The V gene's germline CDR1 is SGHNT and CDR2 YYREEE (reference sequence). This CDR3 has 16 residues. The CDR3 sequence is CASSFGLGFNTGELFF. Written as DNA, the CDR3 is TGTGCCAGCAGTTTCGGACTGGGGTTCAACACCGGGGAGCTGTTTTTT.

This clonotype was recorded many times. The chain recombines TRBV29-1 with TRBJ2-2; D is undetermined. The CDR3 runs 11 residues. Trimming stripped 2 bases from V and 4 bases from J, with 2 bases between. Germline CDR1 and CDR2: SQVTM and ANQGSEA. Here the CDR3 reads CSVETTGELFF. CDR3 sequence (DNA): TGCAGCGTTGAAACCACCGGGGAGCTGTTTTTT.

The rearrangement links TRBV3-1 to TRBJ2-5; D gene unclear. The CDR3 has 15 amino acids. CDR1 is LGHDT, CDR2 YNNKEL, per germline (reference sequence). Trimming cost V 3 bases and J 2 bases, with 13 bases left between them. The CDR3 DNA is TGTGCCAGCAGCCAGTCCCCGAACGGACAAGAGACCCAGTACTTC. Residues: CASSQSPNGQETQYF.

This clonotype was counted a few times. The chain employs TRBV3-1 and TRBJ2-1; 10 bases agree with TRBD2. J gave up 6 bases and V 6 bases, and 8 bases lay outside the gene matches. The CDR3 runs 15 residues. Looked up from germline, CDR1 is LGHDT and CDR2 is YNNKEL (reference sequence). The CDR3 here is CASSRAGGSSNEQFF. CDR3 bases: TGTGCCAGCAGTCGAGCGGGGGGGTCGAGCAATGAGCAGTTCTTC.

The CDR3 DNA reads TGCGCCAGCAGCCAAGATGAGACAGGGTTGGCGTACGAGCAGTACTTC. This sequence encodes CASSQDETGLAYEQYF. The chain has TRBV4-3 and TRBJ2-7, with TRBD1 matching 7 bases. Looked up from germline, CDR1 is LGHNA and CDR2 is YSLEER. Trimming cost V 0 bases and J 4 bases; bases outside gene matches: 9. This CDR3 spans 16 amino acids.

This clonotype was counted a few times. This chain connects TRBV24-1 to TRBJ2-3; D assignment may be TRBD1 or TRBD2 (6 bases each). This CDR3 has 19 amino acids. The V end was cut by 4 bases, the J end by 1 base, with 23 bases between. Looked up from germline, CDR1 is KGHDR and CDR2 is SFDVKD. CDR3 in DNA: TGTGCCACCAGTGAAATGACAGGAGGGAGGCCAACGGGCACAGATACGCAGTATTTT. It specifies CATSEMTGGRPTGTDTQYF.

The V call is TRBV27, the J call TRBJ2-7, with D perhaps matching TRBD1 (5 bases). The CDR3 sequence is 14 residues long. Germline V gene sequence: CDR1 MNHEY, CDR2 SMNVEV (reference sequence). Trimming removed 9 bases at V and 5 bases at J, with 20 bases between. The CDR3 nucleotides are TGTGCCAGGATAAGTCGAAGGGGAAAGGACGAGCAGTACTTC. It is translated as CARISRRGKDEQYF.

The chain is built from TRBV5-1 and TRBJ2-1, with TRBD1 matching 8 bases. The J call may be faulty, since TRBJ2-5 better matches the DNA end. The length of the CDR3 is 16 residues. Germline CDR1 and CDR2: SGHRS and YFSETQ. CDR3 DNA sequence: TGCGCCAGCAGCTTGCAAGGGACAGGAGCACAAGAGACCCAGTACTTC. Its translation is CASSLQGTGAQETQYF.

The chain uses TRBV20-1 and TRBJ2-1; either TRBD1 or TRBD2 may supply D (5 bases each). The CDR3 loop spans 12 amino acids. The germline V gene encodes CDR1 DFQATT and CDR2 SNEGSKA (reference sequence). V lost 3 bases to trimming and J lost 8 bases, with 11 bases between them. The CDR3 DNA sequence: TGCAGTGCTAGCGAGGGGCTCGATGAGCAGTTCTTC. It specifies CSASEGLDEQFF.

This clonotype was counted a few times. The gene calls are TRBV5-1 and TRBJ2-7; TRBD1 agrees at 9 bases. Germline assignment: CDR1 SGHRS and CDR2 YFSETQ. Losses at the gene ends were 4 bases for V and 6 bases for J; bases not matched to a gene: 8. The CDR3 is 14 residues long. The DNA of the CDR3 is TGCGCCAGCAGCATAGGGACAGGGCGTGGCGAGCAGTACGTC. Translated: CASSIGTGRGEQYV.

The V gene is TRBV7-6, the J gene TRBJ2-7, with 7 bases matching TRBD1. Germline trimming cut 6 bases from V and 3 bases from J; bases unmatched to any gene: 5. The germline CDR1 and CDR2 sequences are SGHVS and FNYEAQ. This CDR3 has 13 residues. CDR3 protein: CASSQGELYEQYF. In DNA, the CDR3 is TGTGCCAGCAGTCAGGGGGAGCTCTACGAGCAGTACTTC. The variable domain in full, with the rest retrieved from reference TRBV7-6 and TRBJ2-7, is GAGVSQSPRYKVTKRGQDVALRCDPISGHVSLYWYRQALGQGPEFLTYFNYEAQQDKSGLPNDRFSAERPEGSISTLTIQRTEQRDSAMYRCASSQGELYEQYFGPGTRLTVT.

The V and J genes are TRBV5-1 and TRBJ1-2; D is ambiguous. The CDR3 contains 15 residues. Trimming shortened V by 5 bases and J by 4 bases, and 18 bases separated the two germline ends. The germline V gene encodes CDR1 SGHRS and CDR2 YFSETQ. The CDR3 DNA sequence: TGCGCCAGCAGAACGGACCAAACAGCCTTCTATGGCTACACCTTC. It encodes CASRTDQTAFYGYTF.